These 14 T cell receptor beta chains came from one sample sequenced in a study of OX40 agonist ivuxolimab in advanced cancers. TCRdb's table, derived via immunoSEQ multiplex PCR, lists solely in-frame clones and lacks some. The sample contains about 54,000 clones, 84% of which appear only once. The sample consisted of CD4+ or CD8+ T cells sorted from blood, taken in a trial of the OX40 agonist ivuxolimab. Source of these receptors: an adult with an advanced solid tumor such as melanoma, head and neck, liver or kidney cancer.

This chain's CDR3 is CASSLGLGDRYEQYF. The CDR3 nucleotides are TGCGCCAGCAGCTTGGGTTTAGGGGACCGCTACGAGCAGTACTTC. This chain connects TRBV5-1 to TRBJ2-7; D may correspond to TRBD1 or TRBD2 (5 bases each). Germline CDR1 SGHRS, CDR2 YFSETQ. The CDR3 is 15 amino acids. V was trimmed by 0 bases and J by 3 bases, leaving 13 bases between them.

The CDR3 DNA reads as TGTGCCAGCAGCGCCCCAACAGGGTATGAGGAGACCCAGTACTTC. It encodes CASSAPTGYEETQYF. The chain employs TRBV9 and TRBJ2-5; tentatively, D is TRBD1 (6 bases). The length of the CDR3 is 15 residues. Germline V CDR1 and CDR2: SGDLS, YYNGEE. V was cut by 3 bases and J by 5 bases, with 17 bases left in between.

The chain joins TRBV7-2 to TRBJ2-7; 8 nucleotides line up with TRBD2. Trimming removed 1 base from V and 4 bases from J; junction bases left unmatched: 3. Germline assignment: CDR1 SGHTA and CDR2 FQGNSA. This CDR3 contains 14 residues. Here the CDR3 reads CASSLDSGRYEQYF. CDR3 DNA: TGTGCCAGCAGCTTAGACAGCGGGAGATACGAGCAGTACTTC.

Only one count was recorded for this clone. Sequence at one end of the junction differs from germline and may be a read error. The DNA of the CDR3 is TGTGCCAGTAGCATAGGAACGGGACAGCTAAAAGAGACCCAGTACTTC. As protein: CASSIGTGQLKETQYF. V is TRBV19 and J is TRBJ2-5, with 7 nucleotides matching TRBD1. Germline V gene data show CDR1 as LNHDA and CDR2 as SQIVND (reference sequence). This CDR3 spans 16 amino acids.

V and J are TRBV6-5 and TRBJ2-7; unclear D gene. Germline V gene lookup returns CDR1 MNHEY and CDR2 SVGAGI. This CDR3 region has 13 residues. The V gene lost 5 bases and the J gene lost 4 bases, with 12 bases spanning the gap. CDR3 protein: CASSKGRSYEQYF. CDR3 nucleotide sequence: TGTGCCAGCAGTAAGGGTAGGAGTTACGAGCAGTACTTC.

The table lists this clone with a few counts. The chain employs TRBV29-1 and TRBJ1-1; no reliable D call. V lost 7 bases and J 2 bases, leaving 5 bases between the germline ends. The CDR3 runs 10 residues. CDR1 is SQVTM, CDR2 ANQGSEA, per germline. The chain's CDR3 is CSAGNTEAFF. The CDR3, as DNA: TGCAGCGCTGGAAACACTGAAGCTTTCTTT.

The chain joins TRBV18 to TRBJ1-2; D not resolved. Germline lookup yields CDR1 KGHSH and CDR2 LQKENI. With 2 bases removed from V and 8 bases from J, the gap between germline ends came to 12 bases. CDR3 length: 13 residues. The CDR3 region is CASSPSEDRGYTF. Written as DNA, the CDR3 is TGTGCCAGCTCACCATCCGAAGATAGGGGCTACACCTTC.

The chain couples TRBV19 to TRBJ2-1; no clear D gene. The CDR3 consists of 14 residues. The V and J ends lost 10 bases and 8 bases respectively, with 21 bases between them. CDR1 and CDR2 from the germline V gene are LNHDA and SQIVND (reference sequence). The CDR3 DNA reads TGTGCCACGTTCGCAGGTTCGGCGGCCGATGAGCAGTTCTTC. Its protein product is CATFAGSAADEQFF.

The chain recombines TRBV5-4 with TRBJ2-3; D remains unclear. CDR1 is SGHNT and CDR2 is YYREEE in the germline V gene (reference sequence). The CDR3 has 15 amino acids. Trimming pared 1 base from V and 0 bases from J, leaving 9 bases between. CDR3 sequence reads: CASSLRAPSTDTQYF. The DNA of the CDR3 is TGTGCCAGCAGCTTGCGGGCCCCGAGCACAGATACGCAGTATTTT.

The V call is TRBV27, the J call TRBJ2-1, with D unresolved. CDR1 MNHEY and CDR2 SMNVEV come from the germline V gene (reference sequence). The CDR3 is 15 residues long. V dropped 2 bases and J dropped 0 bases, with 8 bases sitting between them. CDR3 residues: CASSLRSSSYNEQFF. DNA for the CDR3: TGTGCCAGCAGTTTACGGAGTAGCTCCTACAATGAGCAGTTCTTC.

In this sample, this clone turned up once. This chain uses TRBV6-6 with TRBJ1-5, with 9 bases identical to TRBD1. With 6 bases clipped from V and 11 bases from J, the junction kept 11 bases outside the gene matches. Germline CDR1 reads MNHNY; CDR2 reads SVGAGI (reference sequence). The length of the CDR3 is 14 residues. As DNA, the CDR3 is TGTGCCAGCAGCCCACAGGGGGCGCGATGGACCCAGCATTTT. Amino acids: CASSPQGARWTQHF.

The chain couples TRBV28 to TRBJ2-6, with 9 positions matching TRBD1. V trimming: 5 bases; J trimming: 2 bases; junction bases outside the gene matches: 10. The V gene's germline CDR1 is MDHEN and CDR2 SYDVKM. This CDR3 is 18 amino acids long. The CDR3 coding sequence is TGTGCCAGCAGTGGAACAGGGGGCGCAAGAACTGGGGCCAACGTCCTGACTTTC. Protein: CASSGTGGARTGANVLTF.

This chain links TRBV9 with TRBJ1-2; a weak D match, TRBD1 (5 bases). The germline gives CDR1 SGDLS, CDR2 YYNGEE. V was pared by 0 bases and J by 6 bases, with 12 bases between. The CDR3 consists of 14 residues. In DNA form, the CDR3 reads TGTGCCAGCAGCGTAGTGGGGGAGAGTGATGGCTACACCTTC. Its translation is CASSVVGESDGYTF. The full variable domain, with the rest looked up from reference TRBV9 and TRBJ1-2, is DSGVTQTPKHLITATGQRVTLRCSPRSGDLSVYWYQQSLDQGLQFLIQYYNGEERAKGNILERFSAQQFPDLHSELNLSSLELGDSALYFCASSVVGESDGYTFGSGTRLTVV.

V usage is TRBV19 and J usage is TRBJ1-5; the match to TRBD1 covers 9 bases. The CDR3 sequence is 14 residues long. Germline trimming cut 8 bases from V and 4 bases from J; bases unmatched to any gene: 6. Per germline, CDR1 LNHDA and CDR2 SQIVND (reference sequence). The CDR3 sequence: CASQTGGSNQPQHF. CDR3 DNA: TGTGCCAGTCAAACAGGGGGCTCTAATCAGCCCCAGCATTTT. The variable domain in full, completed from reference TRBV19 and TRBJ1-5, reads DGGITQSPKYLFRKEGQNVTLSCEQNLNHDAMYWYRQDPGQGLRLIYYSQIVNDFQKGDIAEGYSVSREKKESFPLTVTSAQKNPTAFYLCASQTGGSNQPQHFGDGTRLSIL.